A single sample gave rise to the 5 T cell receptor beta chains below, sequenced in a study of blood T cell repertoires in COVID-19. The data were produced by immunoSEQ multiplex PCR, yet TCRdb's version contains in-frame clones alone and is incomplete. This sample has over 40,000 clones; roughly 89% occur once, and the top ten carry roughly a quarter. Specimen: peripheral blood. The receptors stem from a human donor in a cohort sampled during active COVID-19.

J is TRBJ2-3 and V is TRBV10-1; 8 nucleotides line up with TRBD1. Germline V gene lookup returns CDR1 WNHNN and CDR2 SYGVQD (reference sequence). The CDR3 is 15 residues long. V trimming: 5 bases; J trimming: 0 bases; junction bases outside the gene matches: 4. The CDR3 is CASSRTGISTDTQYF. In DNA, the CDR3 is TGCGCCAGCAGTAGGACAGGGATTAGCACAGATACGCAGTATTTT.

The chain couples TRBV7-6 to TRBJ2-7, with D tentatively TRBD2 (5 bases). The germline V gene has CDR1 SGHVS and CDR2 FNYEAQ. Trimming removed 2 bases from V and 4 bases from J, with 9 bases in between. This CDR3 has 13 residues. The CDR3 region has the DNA TGTGCCAGCAGCTTAAGAGCGGATTACGAGCAGTACGTC. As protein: CASSLRADYEQYV.

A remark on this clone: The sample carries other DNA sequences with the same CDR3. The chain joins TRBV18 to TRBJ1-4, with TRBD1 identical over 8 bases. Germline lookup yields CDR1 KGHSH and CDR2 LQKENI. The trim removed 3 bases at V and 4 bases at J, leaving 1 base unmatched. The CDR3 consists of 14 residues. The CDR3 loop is CASSPGTGNEKLFF. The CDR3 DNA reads TGTGCCAGCTCACCTGGGACAGGTAATGAAAAACTGTTTTTT. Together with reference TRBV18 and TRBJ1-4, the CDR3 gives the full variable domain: NAGVMQNPRHLVRRRGQEARLRCSPMKGHSHVYWYRQLPEEGLKFMVYLQKENIIDESGMPKERFSAEFPKEGPSILRIQQVVRGDSAAYFCASSPGTGNEKLFFGSGTQLSVL.

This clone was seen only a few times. CDR3 in amino acids: CASSTEGLAGVETQYF. The CDR3 bases are TGTGCCAGCAGTACCGAGGGACTAGCGGGAGTAGAGACCCAGTACTTC. The genes are TRBV6-2 or TRBV6-3 and TRBJ2-5; 14 bases agree with TRBD2. Germline V lookup: CDR1 MNHEY, CDR2 SVGEGT. Trimming at V came to 5 bases and at J to 4 bases, leaving 6 bases not matched to a gene. The CDR3 is 16 amino acids.

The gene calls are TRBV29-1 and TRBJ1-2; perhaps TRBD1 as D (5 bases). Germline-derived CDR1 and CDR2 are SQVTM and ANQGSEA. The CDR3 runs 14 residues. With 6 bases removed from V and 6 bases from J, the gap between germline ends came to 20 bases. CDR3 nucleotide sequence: TGCAGCGTGGGGGAGGGCGTCCAGCTGAATGGCTACACCTTC. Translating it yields CSVGEGVQLNGYTF. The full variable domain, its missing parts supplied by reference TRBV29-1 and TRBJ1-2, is SAVISQKPSRDICQRGTSLTIQCQVDSQVTMMFWYRQQPGQSLTLIATANQGSEATYESGFVIDKFPISRPNLTFSTLTVSNMSPEDSSIYLCSVGEGVQLNGYTFGSGTRLTVV.